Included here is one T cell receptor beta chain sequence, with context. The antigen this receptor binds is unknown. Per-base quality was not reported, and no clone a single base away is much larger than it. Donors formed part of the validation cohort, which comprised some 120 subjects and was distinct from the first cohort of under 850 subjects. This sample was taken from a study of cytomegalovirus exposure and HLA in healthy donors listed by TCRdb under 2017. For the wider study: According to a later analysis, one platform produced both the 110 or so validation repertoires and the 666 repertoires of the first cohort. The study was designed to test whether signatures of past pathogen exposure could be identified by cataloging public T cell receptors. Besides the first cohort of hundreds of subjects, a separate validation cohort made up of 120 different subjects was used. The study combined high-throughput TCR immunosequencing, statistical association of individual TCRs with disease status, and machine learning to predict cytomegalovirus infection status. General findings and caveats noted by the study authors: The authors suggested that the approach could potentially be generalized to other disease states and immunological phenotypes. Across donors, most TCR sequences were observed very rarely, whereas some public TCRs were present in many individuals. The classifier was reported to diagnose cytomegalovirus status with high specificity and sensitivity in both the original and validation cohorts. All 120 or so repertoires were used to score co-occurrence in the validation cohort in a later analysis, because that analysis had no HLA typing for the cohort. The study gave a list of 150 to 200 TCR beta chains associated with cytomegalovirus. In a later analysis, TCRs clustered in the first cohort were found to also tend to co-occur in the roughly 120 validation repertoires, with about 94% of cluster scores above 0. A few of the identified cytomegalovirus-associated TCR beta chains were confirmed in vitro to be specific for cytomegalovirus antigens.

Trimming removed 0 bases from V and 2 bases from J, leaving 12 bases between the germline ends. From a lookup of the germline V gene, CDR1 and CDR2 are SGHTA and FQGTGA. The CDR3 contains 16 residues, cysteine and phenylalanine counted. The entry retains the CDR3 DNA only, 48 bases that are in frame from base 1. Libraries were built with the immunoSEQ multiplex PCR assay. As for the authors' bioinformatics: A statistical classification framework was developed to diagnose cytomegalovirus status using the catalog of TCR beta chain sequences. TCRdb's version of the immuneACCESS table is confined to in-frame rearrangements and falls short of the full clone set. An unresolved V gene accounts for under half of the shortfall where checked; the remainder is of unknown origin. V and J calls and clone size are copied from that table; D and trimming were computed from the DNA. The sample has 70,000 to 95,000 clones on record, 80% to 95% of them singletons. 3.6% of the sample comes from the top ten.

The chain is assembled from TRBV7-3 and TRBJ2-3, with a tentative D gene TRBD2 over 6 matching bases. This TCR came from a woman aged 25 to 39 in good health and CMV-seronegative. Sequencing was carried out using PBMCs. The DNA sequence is TGTGCCAGCAGCTTAACACCGGGACTCTCCACAGATACGCAGTATTTT. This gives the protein CASSLTPGLSTDTQYF.